What follows are 21 T cell receptor beta chains derived from one specimen sequenced in a study of cytomegalovirus exposure and HLA in healthy donors. This PCR relied on a set of 60 Vbeta primers and 13 Jbeta primers. Method: immunoSEQ multiplex PCR; TCRdb's copy keeps in-frame clones and lacks some. The sample lists about 150,000 clones, about 74% occurring once. The sample taken for sequencing was PBMCs. These TCRs come from a man aged 35 to 55 in good health and CMV-seropositive.

This chain connects TRBV18 to TRBJ1-5; 7 bases are shared with TRBD1. CDR1 and CDR2 from the germline V gene are KGHSH and LQKENI. Trimming took 6 bases from V and 6 from J; bases not matched to a gene: 11. The CDR3 has 15 amino acids. CDR3 amino acids: CASSQGVGNIQPQHF. CDR3 nucleotides: TGTGCCAGCTCTCAGGGGGTGGGGAATATTCAGCCCCAGCATTTT.

The chain carries TRBV7-9 and TRBJ2-5; perhaps TRBD2 as D (7 bases). Trimming took off 3 bases at V and 2 bases at J, with 10 bases between the two ends. The CDR3 is 14 amino acids. Germline CDR1 SEHNR, CDR2 FQNEAQ (reference sequence). The CDR3 coding sequence is TGTGCCAGCAGCTTCGGGGGGCAACAAGAGACCCAGTACTTC. It translates to CASSFGGQQETQYF.

V and J are TRBV10-3 and TRBJ2-3; a possible D gene is TRBD2 (5 bases). CDR1 is ENHRY and CDR2 is SYGVKD in the germline V gene. The CDR3 is made up of 15 amino acids. Trimming removed 5 bases from V and 0 bases from J, with 12 bases in between. CDR3 in amino acids: CAISLALASTDTQYF. In DNA form, the CDR3 reads TGTGCCATCAGTTTGGCCCTAGCTAGCACAGATACGCAGTATTTT.

Remarks on this clone: This same CDR3 is encoded by further DNA sequences in the sample. V is TRBV5-4 and J is TRBJ2-7; tentative D call: TRBD1 (5 bases). The CDR3 runs 12 residues. The germline CDR1 and CDR2 sequences are SGHNT and YYREEE (reference sequence). Trimming removed 1 base at V and 3 bases at J, with 5 bases between. CDR3 in amino acids: CASSLQGYEQYF. The CDR3 DNA reads as TGTGCCAGCAGCTTGCAGGGCTACGAGCAGTACTTC. The variable domain in full, completed from reference TRBV5-4 and TRBJ2-7, reads ETGVTQSPTHLIKTRGQQVTLRCSSQSGHNTVSWYQQALGQGPQFIFQYYREEENGRGNFPPRFSGLQFPNYSSELNVNALELDDSALYLCASSLQGYEQYFGPGTRLTVT.

As concerns this clone: Mismatch with germline at one junction end may stem from a read error. The chain carries TRBV10-3 and TRBJ2-7; TRBD1 is a possible D gene (6 bases). This CDR3 is built from 11 residues. CDR1 is ENHRY and CDR2 is SYGVKD in the germline V gene. The CDR3 loop reads CASGQSCEQYF. CDR3 DNA: TGTGCCTCTGGACAGTCCTGCGAGCAGTACTTC.

To note about this clone: The junction departs from the called germline gene at one end, perhaps through a read error. The chain recombines TRBV6-6 with TRBJ1-5; maybe TRBD1 (5 bases). This CDR3 has 14 amino acids. Germline loops: CDR1 MNHNY, CDR2 SVGAGI (reference sequence). CDR3 loop: CASSPTVRDQSQHF. Here the CDR3 DNA reads TGTGCCAGCAGTCCCACCGTCAGGGATCAGTCCCAGCATTTT.

This clone was observed a single time. The chain is built from TRBV10-2 and TRBJ2-4; TRBD2 aligns across 14 bases. The CDR3 is 18 residues long. The germline V gene encodes CDR1 WSHSY and CDR2 SAAADI. The V gene end was trimmed by 7 bases and the J gene end by 1 base; junction bases not matched to a gene: 9. Here the CDR3 reads CASMGTSGSQGAKNIQYF. The DNA for the CDR3 is TGCGCCAGCATGGGGACTAGCGGGAGCCAAGGGGCCAAAAACATTCAGTACTTC.

The chain employs TRBV5-6 and TRBJ2-7, with D uncertain. V dropped 4 bases and J dropped 4 bases, with 9 bases sitting between them. Germline V lookup: CDR1 SGHDT, CDR2 YYEEEE. The CDR3 contains 12 residues. CDR3 residues: CASSLWQYEQYF. The DNA for the CDR3 is TGTGCCAGCAGCCTTTGGCAGTACGAGCAGTACTTC.

Here the CDR3 reads CASSLYRDRLNEQYF. DNA for the CDR3: TGCGCCAGCAGCTTGTACCGGGACAGGCTCAACGAGCAGTACTTC. The V gene is TRBV5-1, the J gene TRBJ2-7, with 8 nucleotides matching TRBD1. J gave up 5 bases and V 1 base, and 8 bases lay outside the gene matches. Germline V gives CDR1 SGHRS, CDR2 YFSETQ. The CDR3 is 15 residues long.

This chain links TRBV7-2 with TRBJ2-7; the match to TRBD1 covers 12 bases. The CDR3 extends over 17 amino acids. The germline CDR1 and CDR2 sequences are SGHTA and FQGNSA. Trimming removed 2 bases from V and 2 bases from J; junction bases left unmatched: 7. DNA of the CDR3: TGTGCCAGCAGCTTACTCTCCGGGACAGGGGGCCCCTACGAGCAGTACTTC. Translating it yields CASSLLSGTGGPYEQYF.

Only a few counts were recorded for this clone. The chain carries TRBV5-4 and TRBJ2-7; TRBD2 agrees at 9 bases. Germline loops: CDR1 SGHNT, CDR2 YYREEE (reference sequence). The length of the CDR3 is 16 residues. V dropped 4 bases and J dropped 2; count of bases not matched to a gene: 10. CDR3 loop: CASSLNGLALTYEQYF. The CDR3 DNA reads TGTGCCAGCAGCCTCAACGGACTAGCGCTTACCTACGAGCAGTACTTC.

This clone was seen only a few times. V usage is TRBV19 and J usage is TRBJ1-1, with D uncertain. CDR1 LNHDA and CDR2 SQIVND come from the germline V gene (reference sequence). V was trimmed by 1 base and J by 0 bases, leaving 9 bases between them. This CDR3 has 15 amino acids. CDR3 sequence reads: CASSIGVQLNTEAFF. DNA for the CDR3: TGTGCCAGTAGTATAGGAGTACAGTTGAACACTGAAGCTTTCTTT.

The rearrangement links TRBV5-1 to TRBJ2-2, with a weak D call TRBD2 (6 bases). This CDR3 has 14 amino acids. CDR1 and CDR2 (germline): SGHRS, YFSETQ. V was pared by 4 bases and J by 0 bases, with 7 bases between. The CDR3 DNA sequence: TGCGCCAGCAGCGGGACTCCGAACACCGGGGAGCTGTTTTTT. Translation gives CASSGTPNTGELFF. Full variable domain (rest looked up from reference TRBV5-1 and TRBJ2-2): KAGVTQTPRYLIKTRGQQVTLSCSPISGHRSVSWYQQTPGQGLQFLFEYFSETQRNKGNFPGRFSGRQFSNSRSEMNVSTLELGDSALYLCASSGTPNTGELFFGEGSRLTVL.

This chain uses TRBV6-1 with TRBJ1-5; D possibly corresponds to TRBD1 (5 bases). The CDR3 is made up of 15 amino acids. V lost 1 base and J lost 4, with 11 bases in between. Germline V gene sequence: CDR1 MNHNS, CDR2 SASEGT. This CDR3 is CASSEGGQTNQPQHF. The CDR3 DNA follows: TGTGCCAGCAGTGAAGGGGGCCAGACTAATCAGCCCCAGCATTTT.

CDR3 residues: CVPRSSTNEKLFF. In DNA form, the CDR3 reads TGTGTCCCGAGGTCTTCAACTAATGAAAAACTGTTTTTT. The chain couples TRBV7-6 to TRBJ1-4, with D hard to call. Germline-derived CDR1 and CDR2 are SGHVS and FNYEAQ. This CDR3 region has 13 residues.

The J gene is TRBJ2-3, the V gene TRBV11-1; TRBD1 is a possible D gene (5 bases). This CDR3 is 16 amino acids long. With 2 bases removed from V and 5 bases from J, the gap between germline ends came to 17 bases. Germline CDR1 reads SGHAT; CDR2 reads FQDESV (reference sequence). The CDR3 spells CASSLRFKGAQDTQYF. For the CDR3, the DNA is TGTGCCAGCAGCTTACGTTTTAAAGGGGCCCAAGATACGCAGTATTTT.

The chain employs TRBV19 and TRBJ2-2; 11 nucleotides match TRBD2. The V gene end was trimmed by 8 bases and the J gene end by 7 bases; junction bases not matched to a gene: 12. The CDR3 totals 16 residues. Germline loops: CDR1 LNHDA, CDR2 SQIVND (reference sequence). CDR3 amino acids: CASLRGTSGSGGELFF. CDR3 nucleotides: TGTGCCAGTCTAAGAGGAACTAGCGGGAGCGGCGGGGAGCTGTTTTTT.

This chain uses TRBV7-6 with TRBJ2-7, with D possibly being TRBD2 (5 bases). Germline CDR1 and CDR2: SGHVS and FNYEAQ. V lost 4 bases and J 3 bases, leaving 19 bases between the germline ends. CDR3 length equals 16 residues. CDR3 in DNA: TGTGCCAGCAGCTCCGGACCAGGACTTGACCTCTACGAGCAGTACTTC. This translates into CASSSGPGLDLYEQYF.

J is TRBJ2-1 and V is TRBV6-6, with 15 bases that match TRBD2. Looked up from germline, CDR1 is MNHNY and CDR2 is SVGAGI (reference sequence). The CDR3 has 14 amino acids. V gave up 4 bases and J gave up 9 bases; unmatched junction bases: 1. The CDR3 bases are TGTGCCAGCAGTTGGGGACTAGCGGGAGGTGAGCAGTTCTTC. This sequence encodes CASSWGLAGGEQFF.

V and J are TRBV2 and TRBJ2-7; TRBD2 agrees at 13 bases. V gave up 4 bases and J gave up 3 bases; unmatched junction bases: 3. Germline CDR1 SNHLY, CDR2 FYNNEI. The CDR3 is 15 residues long. The DNA for the CDR3 is TGTGCCAGCAGTGTAAGGACTAGCGGGAGCTACGAGCAGTACTTC. Amino acids: CASSVRTSGSYEQYF.

In this sample, this clone turned up once. The J gene is TRBJ1-2, the V gene TRBV29-1, with D perhaps matching TRBD1 (5 bases). The CDR3 is 12 residues long. Germline values: CDR1 SQVTM, CDR2 ANQGSEA. Trimming pared 4 bases from V and 8 bases from J, leaving 14 bases between. CDR3 sequence: CSVGSRAAGYTF. The DNA of the CDR3 is TGCAGCGTTGGGTCCAGGGCCGCGGGCTACACCTTC.